In this sample, the clone carrying this T cell receptor beta chain turned up many times. The record originates from a study of T cells in Graves' hyperthyroidism and ophthalmopathy. In making diagnoses, clinical symptoms, serum thyroxine and TRAb, thyroid ultrasound and orbital computed tomography were all used. A sample of blood taken at first hyperthyroidism diagnosis preceded any ophthalmopathy symptoms. Germline V gene sequence: CDR1 SGHRS, CDR2 YFSETQ. The CDR3 sequence is 15 residues long. V was pared by 0 bases and J by 5 bases, with 15 bases between. TCR beta CDR3 regions were amplified from RNA transcripts. Primed by the HTBI set, a first-round RT-PCR was run on the TCR CDR3. TCRdb re-derived calls from the multiplex PCR reads in MiXCR, one entry per CDR3 protein. Here the sample spans over 700,000 distinct CDR3 sequences, roughly a sixth being singletons.

The TCR originated in a woman between 50 and 59 years old with Graves' hyperthyroidism that later progressed to Graves' ophthalmopathy. The rearrangement links TRBV5-1 to TRBJ2-7; D possibly corresponds to TRBD1 (6 bases). The source material was blood. The CDR3 loop reads CASSLERTAFNEQYF. The DNA for the CDR3 is TGCGCCAGCAGCTTGGAACGGACAGCCTTCAACGAGCAGTACTTC.